Included here is one T cell receptor beta chain sequence, with context. Its matching antigen is unknown. This specimen comes from a study of CD8 T cells in ankylosing spondylitis. In making TCR beta libraries, quantitative 5'-RACE with molecular barcodes was used. Each CDR3 protein is one row after TCRdb ran MiXCR on the 5' RACE reads. This table has fewer than 500,000 distinct CDR3 sequences, roughly a quarter appearing once. Study findings and constraints: Peripheral blood held disease-linked clones only at relatively low frequency, and these were CD8+. It appeared that ankylosing spondylitis blood was characterized by a TCR beta motif of fewer than 10 highly homologous variants. Matched ankylosing spondylitis synovial fluid reportedly showed significant enrichment of disease-linked clones. In synovial fluid and blood from reactive arthritis, some motif variants were previously reported.

CDR3 length: 14 amino acids. V dropped 6 bases and J dropped 8; count of bases not matched to a gene: 9. Germline V gene sequence: CDR1 WSHSY, CDR2 SAAADI. This TCR was recovered from a male donor with ankylosing spondylitis. Input material: blood, either unsorted or a sorted T cell fraction (not recorded which). The chain recombines TRBV10-2 with TRBJ1-2; 10 bases fit TRBD1. CDR3 in DNA: TGCGCCAGCAGAGGGGGGGACAGGGGTTTGGGCTACACCTTC. Amino acids: CASRGGDRGLGYTF.